This T cell receptor beta chain was documented in a study of T cells in Graves' hyperthyroidism and ophthalmopathy. Notes on the study in general: In blood, most of the thyroid clonotypes expanded above 0.001 were also present.

Stable Graves' hyperthyroidism meant no ophthalmopathy progression within 18 months. As concerns this clonotype: The antigen is unknown. A much bigger clone sits one base away, suggesting this may be a read error.

Using RNA transcripts as the source, TCR beta CDR3 regions were amplified. The primer set for the first-round RT-PCR of the TCR CDR3 was HTBI. MiXCR, applied by TCRdb to the multiplex PCR reads, yields one record per CDR3 protein. The repertoire holds 600,000 to 650,000 distinct CDR3 sequences, roughly 16% seen once, with about 3.8% in the top ten. Specimen: blood. This TCR derives from a woman in her thirties with Graves' hyperthyroidism.

The CDR3 loop reads CAGSLNRGSYEQYF. For the CDR3, the DNA is TGTGCCGGCAGCTTAAATAGAGGTTCCTACGAGCAGTACTTC. The chain has TRBV13 and TRBJ2-7; D not certain. From germline, CDR1 is PRHDT and CDR2 FYEKMQ (reference sequence). CDR3 length equals 14 residues.